This TCR beta chain was found in a study of graft-versus-host responses after intestinal transplantation. Study-wide findings and caveats: The marrow of recipients harbored GvH clones, and ileum or blood showed some of them first.

This CDR3 comprises 18 residues. The germline V gene has CDR1 SGHRS and CDR2 YFSETQ. Losses at the gene ends were 4 bases for V and 1 base for J; bases not matched to a gene: 16. For this clone: What it recognizes is unknown.

Sequencing used immunoSEQ multiplex PCR; TCRdb keeps in-frame clones, though not all of them. The sample includes tens of thousands of clones, about 94% seen only once; the top ten take 0.15% to 0.2%. This chain links TRBV5-1 with TRBJ1-2; 7 nucleotides agree with TRBD1. The source of this sequence is a human donor who was the organ donor for an intestinal transplant. Sequencing used unstimulated CD4+ T cells sorted from spleen or lymph node cells, obtained before transplant. The CDR3 protein is CASSPIPTGATINYGYTF. CDR3 bases: TGCGCCAGCAGCCCAATACCCACAGGGGCCACCATTAACTATGGCTACACCTTC.